The clone carrying this T cell receptor (beta chain) was found many times. Antigen specificity is unknown. A 5'RACE template-switching step, the method used to make TCR cDNA, added a universal primer site and UMIs. Using its own MiXCR run on the 5' RACE reads, TCRdb lists one record per CDR3 protein. In the table there are around 610,000 distinct CDR3 sequences, approximately 13% of which are singletons. This entry comes from a study of T cells after yellow fever vaccination. Study background: In the case of low-cell-number fractions, SMART-Seq v4 Ultra Low Input was used for preparation.

General study findings and limits: The study re-detected most primary-vaccination clones after the booster (approximately 96% CD4, roughly 88% CD8).

V was cut by 4 bases and J by 0 bases, with 6 bases left in between. The CDR3 sequence is 13 residues long. Germline values: CDR1 SEHNR, CDR2 FQNEAQ (reference sequence). This TCR was sampled from a man younger than 40 who received the YFV17D yellow fever vaccine. The chain employs TRBV7-9 and TRBJ1-1, with unresolved D. The source was PBMCs, collected on the day of the yellow fever booster vaccination. The CDR3 reads CASSSQMNTEAFF. Written as DNA, the CDR3 is TGTGCCAGCAGCTCCCAGATGAACACTGAAGCTTTCTTT.